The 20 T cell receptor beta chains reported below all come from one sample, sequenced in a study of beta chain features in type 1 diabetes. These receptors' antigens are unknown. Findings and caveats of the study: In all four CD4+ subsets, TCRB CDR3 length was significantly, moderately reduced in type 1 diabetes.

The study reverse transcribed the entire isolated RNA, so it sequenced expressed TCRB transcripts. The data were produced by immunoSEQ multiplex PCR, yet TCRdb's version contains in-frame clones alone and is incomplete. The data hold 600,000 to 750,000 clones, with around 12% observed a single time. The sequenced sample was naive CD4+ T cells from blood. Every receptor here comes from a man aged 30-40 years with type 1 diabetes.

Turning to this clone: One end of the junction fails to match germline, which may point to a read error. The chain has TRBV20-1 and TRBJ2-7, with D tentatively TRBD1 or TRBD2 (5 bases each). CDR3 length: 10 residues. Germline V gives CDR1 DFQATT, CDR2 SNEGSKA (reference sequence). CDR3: CSARGDEQYF. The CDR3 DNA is TGCAGTGCCAGAGGGGACGAGCAGTACTTC.

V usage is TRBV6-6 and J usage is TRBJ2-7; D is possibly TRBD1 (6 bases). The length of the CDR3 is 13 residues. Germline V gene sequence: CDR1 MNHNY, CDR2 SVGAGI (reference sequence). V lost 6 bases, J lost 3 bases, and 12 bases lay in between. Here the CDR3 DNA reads TGTGCCAGCAGACTTCGACAGGTCTACGAGCAGTACTTC. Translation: CASRLRQVYEQYF.

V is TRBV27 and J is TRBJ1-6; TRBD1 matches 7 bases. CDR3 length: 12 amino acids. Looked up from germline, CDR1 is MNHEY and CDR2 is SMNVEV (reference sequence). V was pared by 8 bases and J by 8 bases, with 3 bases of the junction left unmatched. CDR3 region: CASQTGDSPLHF. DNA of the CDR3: TGTGCCAGCCAAACAGGGGATTCACCCCTCCACTTT.

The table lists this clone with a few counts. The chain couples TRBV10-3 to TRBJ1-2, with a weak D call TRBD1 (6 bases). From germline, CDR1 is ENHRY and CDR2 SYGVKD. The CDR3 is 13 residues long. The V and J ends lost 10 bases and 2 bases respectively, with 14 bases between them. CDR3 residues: CATYTTGNYGYTF. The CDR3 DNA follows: TGTGCCACCTACACCACAGGGAACTATGGCTACACCTTC.

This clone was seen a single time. The CDR3 spells CAISESEGGTQYF. The CDR3 nucleotides are TGTGCCATCAGTGAGTCGGAGGGAGGAACGCAGTATTTT. This sequence joins TRBV10-3 and TRBJ2-3; maybe TRBD2 (6 bases). The V and J ends lost 0 bases and 9 bases respectively, with 10 bases between them. Per germline, CDR1 ENHRY and CDR2 SYGVKD. The CDR3 extends over 13 amino acids.

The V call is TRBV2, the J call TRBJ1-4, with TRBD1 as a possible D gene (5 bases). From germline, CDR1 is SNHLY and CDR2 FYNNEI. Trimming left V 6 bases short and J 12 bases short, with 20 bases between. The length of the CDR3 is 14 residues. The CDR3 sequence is CASRTIGTAVELFF. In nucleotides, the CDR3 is TGTGCCAGCAGGACGATCGGGACGGCGGTCGAACTGTTTTTT.

CDR3 loop: CASSPRQLEAFF. The DNA of the CDR3 is TGTGCCAGCTCACCAAGACAGCTTGAAGCTTTCTTT. The rearrangement joins TRBV18 to TRBJ1-1; TRBD1 is a possible D gene (5 bases). V shed 2 bases and J shed 7 bases, with 8 bases lying between them. The germline V gene encodes CDR1 KGHSH and CDR2 LQKENI. The CDR3 is 12 residues long.

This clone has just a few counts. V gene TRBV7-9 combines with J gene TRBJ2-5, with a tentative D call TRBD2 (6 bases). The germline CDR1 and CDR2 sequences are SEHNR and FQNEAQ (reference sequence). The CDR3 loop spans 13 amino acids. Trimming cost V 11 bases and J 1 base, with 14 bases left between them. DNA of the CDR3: TGTGCCGTTAGGAGGGCAGTCCAAGAGACCCAGTACTTC. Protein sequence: CAVRRAVQETQYF.

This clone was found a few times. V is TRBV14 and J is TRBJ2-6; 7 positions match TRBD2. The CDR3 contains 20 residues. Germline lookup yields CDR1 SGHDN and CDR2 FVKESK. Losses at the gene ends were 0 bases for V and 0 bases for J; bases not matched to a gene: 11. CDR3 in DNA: TGTGCCAGCAGCCAAGATTTGGGAGGGCGGTTGTACTCTGGGGCCAACGTCCTGACTTTC. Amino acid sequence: CASSQDLGGRLYSGANVLTF. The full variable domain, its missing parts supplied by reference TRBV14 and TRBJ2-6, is EAGVTQFPSHSVIEKGQTVTLRCDPISGHDNLYWYRRVMGKEIKFLLHFVKESKQDESGMPNNRFLAERTGGTYSTLKVQPAELEDSGVYFCASSQDLGGRLYSGANVLTFGAGSRLTVL.

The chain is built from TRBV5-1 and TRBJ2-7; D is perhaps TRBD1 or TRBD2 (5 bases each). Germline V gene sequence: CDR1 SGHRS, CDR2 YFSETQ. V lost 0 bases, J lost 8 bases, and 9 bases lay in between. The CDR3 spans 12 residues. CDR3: CASSLDLGQQYF. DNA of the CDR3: TGCGCCAGCAGCTTGGATCTGGGACAGCAGTACTTC.

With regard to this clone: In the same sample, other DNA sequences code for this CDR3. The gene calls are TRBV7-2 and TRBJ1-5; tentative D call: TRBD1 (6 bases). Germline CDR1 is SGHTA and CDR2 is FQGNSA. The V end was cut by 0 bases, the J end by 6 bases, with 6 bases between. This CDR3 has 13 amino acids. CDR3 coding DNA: TGTGCCAGCAGCTTAGCGACAGGTCAGCCCCAGCATTTT. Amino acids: CASSLATGQPQHF.

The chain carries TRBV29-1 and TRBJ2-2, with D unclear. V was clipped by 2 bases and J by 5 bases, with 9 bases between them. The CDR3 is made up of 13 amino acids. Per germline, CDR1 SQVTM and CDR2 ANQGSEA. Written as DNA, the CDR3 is TGCAGCGTTGAACATGGAGAGACCGGGGAGCTGTTTTTT. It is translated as CSVEHGETGELFF.

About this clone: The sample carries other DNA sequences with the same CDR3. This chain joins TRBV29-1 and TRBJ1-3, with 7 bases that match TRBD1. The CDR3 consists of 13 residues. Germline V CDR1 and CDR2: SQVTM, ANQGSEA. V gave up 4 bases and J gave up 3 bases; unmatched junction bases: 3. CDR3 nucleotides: TGCAGCGTTGCAGGGGGGCTTGGAAACACCATATATTTT. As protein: CSVAGGLGNTIYF.

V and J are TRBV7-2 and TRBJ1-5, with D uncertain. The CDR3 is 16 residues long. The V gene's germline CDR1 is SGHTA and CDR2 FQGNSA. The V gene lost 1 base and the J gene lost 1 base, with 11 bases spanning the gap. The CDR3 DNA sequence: TGTGCCAGCAGCTTAGAGTGGGGAGCGAGCAATCAGCCCCAGCATTTT. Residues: CASSLEWGASNQPQHF.

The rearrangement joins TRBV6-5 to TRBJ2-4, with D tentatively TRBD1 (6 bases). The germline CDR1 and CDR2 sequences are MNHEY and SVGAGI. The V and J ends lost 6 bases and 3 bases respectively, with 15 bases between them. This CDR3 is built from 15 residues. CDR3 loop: CASSLQGVVKNIQYF. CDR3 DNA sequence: TGTGCCAGCAGCCTACAGGGAGTCGTCAAAAACATTCAGTACTTC.

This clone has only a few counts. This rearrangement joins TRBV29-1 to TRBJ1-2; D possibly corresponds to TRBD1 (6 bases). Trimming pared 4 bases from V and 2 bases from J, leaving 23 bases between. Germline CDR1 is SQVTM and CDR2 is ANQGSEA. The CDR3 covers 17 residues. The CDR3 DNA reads TGCAGCGTTGCCCGAGAGGGGGGGGCCGATAAGAACTATGGCTACACCTTC. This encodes CSVAREGGADKNYGYTF.

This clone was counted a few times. CDR3 protein: CASERGTRGYTF. As DNA, the CDR3 is TGTGCCAGCGAGCGGGGGACGCGAGGCTACACCTTC. This chain uses TRBV28 with TRBJ1-2; tentative D call: TRBD1 (5 bases). This CDR3 has 12 residues. Germline CDR1 reads MDHEN; CDR2 reads SYDVKM. V lost 8 bases to trimming and J lost 8 bases, with 15 bases between them.

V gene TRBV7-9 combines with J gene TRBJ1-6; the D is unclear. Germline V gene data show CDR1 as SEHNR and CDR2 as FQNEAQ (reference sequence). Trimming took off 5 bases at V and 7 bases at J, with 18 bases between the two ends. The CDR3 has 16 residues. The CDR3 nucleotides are TGTGCCAGCAGCCTCTTCAGAAGGTCCCGAAATTCACCCCTCCACTTT. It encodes CASSLFRRSRNSPLHF.

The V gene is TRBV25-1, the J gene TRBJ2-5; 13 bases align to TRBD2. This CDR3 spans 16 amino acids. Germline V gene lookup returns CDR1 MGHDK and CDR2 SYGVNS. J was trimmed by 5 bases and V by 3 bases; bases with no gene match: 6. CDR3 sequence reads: CASSDRTSGGGETQYF. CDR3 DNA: TGTGCCAGCAGTGACCGGACTAGCGGGGGTGGGGAGACCCAGTACTTC.

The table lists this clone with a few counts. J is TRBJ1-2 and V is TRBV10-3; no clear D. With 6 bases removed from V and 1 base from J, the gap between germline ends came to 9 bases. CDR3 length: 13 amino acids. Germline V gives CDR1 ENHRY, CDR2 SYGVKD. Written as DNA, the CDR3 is TGTGCCATCAGCAGCGCGGATAACTATGGCTACACCTTC. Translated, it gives CAISSADNYGYTF.